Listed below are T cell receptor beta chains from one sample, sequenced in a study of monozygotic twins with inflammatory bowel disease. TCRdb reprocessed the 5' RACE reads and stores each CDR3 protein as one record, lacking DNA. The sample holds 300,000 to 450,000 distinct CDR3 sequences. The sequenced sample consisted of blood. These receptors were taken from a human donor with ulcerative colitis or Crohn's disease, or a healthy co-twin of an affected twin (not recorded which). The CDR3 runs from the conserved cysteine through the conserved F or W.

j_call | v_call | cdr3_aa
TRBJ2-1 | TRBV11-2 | CASSPKSSYNEQFF
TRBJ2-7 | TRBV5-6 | CASNEQGRGPYEQYF
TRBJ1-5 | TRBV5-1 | CASSLGTGDQPQHF
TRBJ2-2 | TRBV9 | CASSVGLTGTGRTGELFF
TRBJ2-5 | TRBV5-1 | CASATTSGGQETQYF
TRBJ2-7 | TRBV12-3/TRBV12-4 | CASSFTDADEQYF
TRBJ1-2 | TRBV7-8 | CASSMGHVSYGYTF
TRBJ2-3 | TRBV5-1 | CASSSERQGNTQYF
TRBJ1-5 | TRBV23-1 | CASTRDTNQPQHF
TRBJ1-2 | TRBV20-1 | CSANPQGTDYGYTF
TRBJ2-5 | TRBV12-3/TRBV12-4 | CASSFAPVRLETQYF
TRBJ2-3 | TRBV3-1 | CASSQGTTTTDAQYF
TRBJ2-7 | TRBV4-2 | CASSQVGGAHEQYF
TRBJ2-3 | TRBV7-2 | CASSLQGADLGTDTQYF
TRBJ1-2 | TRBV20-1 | CSALVRDGNYGYTF
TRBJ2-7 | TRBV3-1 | CASSDGHVAVEQYF
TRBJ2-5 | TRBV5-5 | CASSLEGQGQSQYF
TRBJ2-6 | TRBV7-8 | CASSLTGRANVLTF
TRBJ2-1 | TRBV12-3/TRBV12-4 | CAKPTGNNEQFF
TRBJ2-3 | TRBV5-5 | CASSAGHSEDTQYF
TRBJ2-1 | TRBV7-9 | CASSPTRDRYNEQFF
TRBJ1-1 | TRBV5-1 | CASSLLGEAFF
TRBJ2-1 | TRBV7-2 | CATTRGDSSYNEQFF
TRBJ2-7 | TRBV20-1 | CSASDRGYGPYEQYF
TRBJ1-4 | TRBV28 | CASSLGTGGLFF
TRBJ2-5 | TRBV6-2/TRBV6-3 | CASRTSWGTGGSTETQYF
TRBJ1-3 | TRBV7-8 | CASSLNSAGAGNTIYF
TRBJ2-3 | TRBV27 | CASSLFPTADTQYF
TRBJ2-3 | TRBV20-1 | CSATSGGAADTQYF
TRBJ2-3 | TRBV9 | CASSVSPAGGETDTQYF
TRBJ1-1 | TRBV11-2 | CASSFPTDEAFF
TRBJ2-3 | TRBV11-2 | CASSLTGQITDTQYF
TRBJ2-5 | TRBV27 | CASSLSRSYLETQYF
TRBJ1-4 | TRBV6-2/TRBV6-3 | CASSYSTENEKLFF
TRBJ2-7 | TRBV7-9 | CASSFGTEDYEQYF
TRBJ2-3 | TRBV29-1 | CSAGTGGDTDTQYF
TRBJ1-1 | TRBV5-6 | CASSLPGTGGLVTEAFF
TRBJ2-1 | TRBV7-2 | CASSSTRGINEQFF
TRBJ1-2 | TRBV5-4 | CASSFPTGTSYGYTF
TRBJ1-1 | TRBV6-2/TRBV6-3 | CASRFTMNTEAFF
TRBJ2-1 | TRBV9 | CASSVGRTSGPKGEQFF